These 27 T cell receptor delta chains came from one sample sequenced in a study of γδ T cells in repeated Plasmodium falciparum infection. Vgamma9/Vdelta2+ and Vdelta2-negative gammadelta T cells were flow-sorted from PBMC for bulk sequencing. TCRdb re-called the multiplex PCR reads via CATT. This repertoire shows around 86,000 delta-chain clones, more than 1.4% found once; its top ten account for over 8%. The sample taken for sequencing was gamma-delta T cells from blood. All receptors derive from a pool of human donors (malaria-infected and uninfected, not separated).

To note about this clone: A far larger clone lies a single base away; this is likely a read error. Other DNA sequences in the sample encode the same CDR3. The rearrangement joins TRDV2 to TRDJ3, with D unresolved. CDR3 length: 19 residues. CDR1 is GEAIGNYY, CDR2 EKD, per germline. The CDR3 sequence is CACDTPPHNSSWDTRQMFF. The DNA for the CDR3 is TGCGCCTGTGACACCCCACCCCACAACAGCTCCTGGGACACCCGACAGATGTTTTTC.

In this sample, this clone turned up a few times. TCRdb has a much larger clone's protein, which differs at residue 4 from the translation of this DNA, likely because of a read error; what is shown is the protein translated from the DNA. The chain joins TRDV2 to TRDJ1, with 10 bases lining up with TRDD3. No J gene is reported in TCRdb; it was inferred here by comparing the DNA with germline. There are 18 residues in the CDR3. Germline V gene lookup returns CDR1 GEAIGNYY and CDR2 EKD. The CDR3 DNA is TGTGCCTGTGGCACCGTCAACCGGGGGATACGCGGCACCGATAAACTCATCTTT. This gives the protein CACGTVNRGIRGTDKLIF.

About this clone itself: The protein in TCRdb stems from a much larger clone and differs at residue 10 from this DNA's translation, likely a read error; here the protein is translated from the DNA. The V call is TRDV2, the J call TRDJ1, with TRDD3 identical over 8 bases. Germline V CDR1 and CDR2: GEAIGNYY, EKD. This CDR3 has 15 residues. V was pared by 3 bases and J by 10 bases, with 15 bases of the junction left unmatched. CDR3 sequence: CACDGILGDPSGLIF. CDR3 sequence (DNA): TGTGCCTGTGACGGGATCCTGGGGGACCCCTCGGGACTCATCTTT.

In this sample, this clone turned up a few times. The translation of this DNA and the TCRdb protein of a much larger clone differ at residue 4, probably owing to a read error; the protein shown here is translated from the DNA. The chain carries TRDV3 and TRDJ1; possible D gene TRDD3, 5 bases. Assignment of the J gene here rests on matching the DNA to germline, because TCRdb gives none. V lost 2 bases and J lost 1, with 17 bases in between. Germline lookup yields CDR1 TVYSNPD and CDR2 GDNSRS (reference sequence). The CDR3 loop spans 15 amino acids. The CDR3 DNA is TGTGCCTTTCACACGGACTGGAATGGCACCGATAAACTCATCTTT. Translated, it gives CAFHTDWNGTDKLIF.

This clone occurred a few times. The protein recorded in TCRdb matches a much larger clone and deviates from this DNA's translation at residue 9, suggesting a read error; the protein here is obtained by translating the DNA. The rearrangement links TRDV2 to TRDJ1; a possible D gene is TRDD2 (5 bases). Here the J gene came from matching the DNA to germline, since TCRdb omits it. Trimming stripped 3 bases from V and 0 bases from J, with 25 bases between. The CDR3 is made up of 19 amino acids. The germline V gene encodes CDR1 GEAIGNYY and CDR2 EKD. CDR3 amino acids: CACDAVTSRSRRYTDKLIF. The CDR3 DNA reads TGTGCCTGTGACGCCGTCACTTCCCGCTCTCGACGGTACACCGATAAACTCATCTTT.

As for this clone: This DNA translates differently at residue 15 from the TCRdb protein, which is that of a much larger clone; a read error is likely, and the protein shown is the DNA's own translation. The genes are TRDV2 and TRDJ1; the match to TRDD3 covers 11 bases. Germline matching of the DNA provided the J gene here, since TCRdb leaves it blank. The junction had 27 bases not matched to a gene; V was cut back by 4 bases and J by 6 bases. The CDR3 has 21 amino acids. Germline assignment: CDR1 GEAIGNYY and CDR2 EKD. The CDR3 coding sequence is TGTGCCTGTGATATAATAGGCGGCTCGCCTGGGGGATACTTCGAGGGTCATAAACTCATCTTT. This codes for CACDIIGGSPGGYFEGHKLIF.

This clone turned up a few times. This DNA translates differently at residue 11 from the TCRdb protein, which is that of a much larger clone; a read error is likely, and the protein shown is the DNA's own translation. The chain recombines TRDV1 with TRDJ1, with D possibly TRDD3 on 6 matching bases. V lost 1 base to trimming and J lost 5 bases, with 17 bases between them. The CDR3 has 16 residues. Germline V gene sequence: CDR1 TSWWSYY, CDR2 QGS. CDR3 region: CALGERGLGLEDKLIF. Written as DNA, the CDR3 is TGTGCTCTTGGGGAACGGGGGCTGGGGCTCGAGGATAAACTCATCTTT.

In its sample, this clone was seen a few times. TCRdb pairs this DNA with a much larger clone's protein that differs at residue 14, likely a read error; the protein shown was translated from the DNA. The genes are TRDV2 and TRDJ1; 11 bases are shared with TRDD3. The J gene is absent in TCRdb and was assigned here via DNA matching to germline. Germline V gives CDR1 GEAIGNYY, CDR2 EKD. CDR3 size: 21 residues. V gave up 0 bases and J gave up 1 base; unmatched junction bases: 18. The CDR3 spells CACDTASPLGDTSPCTDKLIF. The CDR3 DNA reads TGTGCCTGTGACACCGCAAGCCCCTTGGGGGATACGAGCCCGTGCACCGATAAACTCATCTTT.

This clone was seen a handful of times. The amino acid sequence in TCRdb belongs to a much larger clone and departs from this DNA's translation at residue 7, likely a sequencing read error; the sequence shown is translated from the DNA. The chain is built from TRDV1 and TRDJ1; 9 bases align to TRDD3. CDR3 length: 24 residues. Germline CDR1 reads TSWWSYY; CDR2 reads QGS. V shed 1 base, J shed 0 bases, and the junction held 27 bases outside the gene matches. This CDR3 reads CALGEPAAPNFLLYWGNYTDKLIF. The CDR3 DNA sequence: TGTGCTCTTGGGGAACCGGCGGCCCCAAACTTCCTCTTATACTGGGGGAATTACACCGATAAACTCATCTTT.

About this clone itself: The TCRdb protein, from a much larger clone, departs from this DNA's translation at residue 10, likely by read error; the protein shown derives from the DNA. This chain links TRDV2 with TRDJ1, with TRDD2 as a possible D gene (5 bases). TCRdb is silent on the J gene; assignment here came from matching the DNA to germline. The CDR3 has 18 amino acids. V lost 0 bases to trimming and J lost 0 bases, with 19 bases between them. Germline CDR1 is GEAIGNYY and CDR2 is EKD. The CDR3, as DNA: TGTGCCTGTGACACCGTTCCTCTTCGGACACGGGACACCGATAAACTCATCTTT. Translated, it gives CACDTVPLRTRDTDKLIF.

Concerning this clone: TCRdb's listed protein matches a much larger clone and diverges from this DNA's translation at residue 16, likely through a read error; the protein shown comes from the DNA. This rearrangement joins TRAV38-2/DV8 to TRDJ1; 7 bases align to TRDD2. Germline CDR1 and CDR2: TSESDYY and QEAYKQQN. The CDR3 is made up of 19 amino acids. J was trimmed by 11 bases and V by 2 bases; bases with no gene match: 27. The CDR3 sequence: CAYRSGDETGSYVGKRLIF. CDR3 DNA: TGTGCTTATAGGAGTGGCGATGAAACGGGTTCCTACGTGGGAAAGAGGCTCATCTTT.

Notes on this clone: A far bigger clonotype differs at one base, so this is likely a read error. This sample also contains other DNA sequences that code for the same CDR3. The chain recombines TRDV1 with TRDJ1, with 9 bases matching TRDD3. TCRdb gives no J gene; it was assigned here by matching the DNA to germline. Per germline, CDR1 TSWWSYY and CDR2 QGS. V trimming: 0 bases; J trimming: 3 bases; junction bases outside the gene matches: 50. This CDR3 contains 31 residues. The CDR3 sequence is CALGELRPEVFLPAILPTEPSYWGYADKLIF. The CDR3 DNA follows: TGTGCTCTTGGGGAACTACGTCCTGAAGTGTTTCTCCCAGCTATCCTTCCCACTGAGCCCTCCTATTGGGGATACGCCGATAAACTCATCTTT.

This clone was counted only a few times. This DNA's translation differs at residue 20 from TCRdb's protein, which comes from a much larger clone; a read error is likely, and the protein shown is translated from the DNA. The J gene is TRDJ2, the V gene TRDV1; D is uncertain. TCRdb does not report a J gene; here it was assigned by matching the DNA to germline references. Germline values: CDR1 TSWWSYY, CDR2 QGS. This CDR3 has 23 residues. This chain's CDR3 is CALGIPSIYPRFPPSSLTARLFF. The CDR3 region has the DNA TGTGCTCTTGGTATCCCCTCGATCTACCCGAGATTCCCCCCGTCCTCTTTGACAGCACGACTCTTCTTT.

Turning to this clone: TCRdb's protein, taken from a much larger clone, differs from this DNA's translation at residue 11, likely owing to a read error; the protein displayed comes from the DNA. The chain links TRDV1 to TRDJ1, with 10 bases aligning to TRDD3. The V gene end was trimmed by 5 bases and the J gene end by 0 bases; junction bases not matched to a gene: 15. Germline CDR1 and CDR2: TSWWSYY and QGS. CDR3 size: 19 residues. The CDR3 nucleotides read TGTGCTCTTGGGTCCCCAGGGGGATACGGTTCTCCGTACACCGATAAACTCATCTTT. Protein: CALGSPGGYGSPYTDKLIF.

There are a few counts of this clone. A read error likely explains why the TCRdb protein, taken from a much larger clone, differs from this DNA's translation at residue 11; the protein shown is translated from the DNA. The CDR3 spells CACDTVLGINAVTTDKLIF. The CDR3 DNA reads TGTGCCTGTGACACCGTACTGGGGATAAACGCTGTCACAACCGATAAACTCATCTTT. The rearrangement links TRDV2 to TRDJ1; 7 positions match TRDD3. Per germline, CDR1 GEAIGNYY and CDR2 EKD. CDR3 length equals 19 residues. The junction had 17 bases not matched to a gene; V was cut back by 0 bases and J by 2 bases.

This clone is termed medium-sized. Other DNA sequences in this sample translate to the same CDR3. J is TRDJ1 and V is TRDV2, with 8 nucleotides matching TRDD3. This CDR3 contains 17 residues. CDR1 is GEAIGNYY, CDR2 EKD, per germline. V lost 3 bases to trimming and J lost 1 base; unmatched junction nucleotides: 12. This chain's CDR3 is CACDGRIPGGPTDKLIF. The CDR3 coding sequence is TGTGCCTGTGACGGAAGAATCCCTGGGGGACCCACCGATAAACTCATCTTT.

Details on this clone: A far larger clone is only one base removed, so a read error is likely. Other DNA sequences within the sample encode an identical CDR3. The V gene reported is TRDV2; the J gene is uncalled; the table's D call TRDD3 went unverified against the DNA. Germline lookup yields CDR1 GEAIGNYY and CDR2 EKD. The length of the CDR3 is 16 residues. Written as DNA, the CDR3 is TGTGCCTGTGACACCGGTTTACTGGGGACCCCCCCGGATCTCATCTTT. Its translation is CACDTGLLGTPPDLIF.

This clone was counted a few times. A far larger clone differs by one base, so this is likely a read error. Additional DNA sequences in this sample encode the identical CDR3. V usage is TRDV2 and J usage is TRDJ1, with TRDD3 matching over 7 bases. The J gene, not given by TCRdb, was assigned here from a germline match of the nucleotide sequence. Germline loops: CDR1 GEAIGNYY, CDR2 EKD. This CDR3 is 19 amino acids long. CDR3 bases: TGTGCCTGCGACACCGTGTTCCCCATCTGGGGGCTTCACACCGATAAACTCATCTTT. It specifies CACDTVFPIWGLHTDKLIF.

On this clone: It differs at one base from a far larger clone, so likely a read error. In the same sample, other DNA sequences code for this CDR3. The V gene call reads TRDV1; no J gene was called; TRDD3 is the table's D call, not checked against the DNA. This CDR3 is built from 23 residues. Germline V gene data show CDR1 as TSWWSYY and CDR2 as QGS. The CDR3 is CALGDGGVRSYQSLGDSPDKLIF. In DNA, the CDR3 is TGTGCTCTTGGGGACGGAGGGGTCCGTTCCTACCAAAGCCTGGGGGATAGTCCCGATAAGCTCATCTTT.

To note about this clone: It differs at one base from a far larger clone, so likely a read error. This specimen includes other DNA sequences encoding the same CDR3. The J gene is TRDJ1, the V gene TRDV2; the match to TRDD3 covers 7 bases. TCRdb gives no J gene; it was assigned here by matching the DNA to germline. Germline V lookup: CDR1 GEAIGNYY, CDR2 EKD. The V gene end was trimmed by 7 bases and the J gene end by 0 bases; junction bases not matched to a gene: 7. The CDR3 consists of 14 residues. CDR3 DNA: TGTGCCTGCGACCAACTGGGGTACACCGATAAACTCATCTTT. Translated: CACDQLGYTDKLIF.

This clone was detected only a few times. The mismatch at residue 15 between this DNA's translation and the TCRdb protein of a much larger clone likely reflects a read error; the protein shown is translated from the DNA. This chain links TRDV1 with TRDJ1; the match to TRDD3 covers 10 bases. CDR3 length equals 24 residues. Germline lookup yields CDR1 TSWWSYY and CDR2 QGS. Losses at the gene ends were 4 bases for V and 0 bases for J; bases not matched to a gene: 29. CDR3: CALGAYIFPKLGDLRPSYTDKLIF. The CDR3 region has the DNA TGTGCTCTTGGGGCATATATCTTCCCGAAACTGGGGGATCTCCGCCCGTCTTACACCGATAAACTCATCTTT.

This clone has ten or more counts. V and J are TRDV1 and TRDJ1; D is unclear. The J gene comes from matching the DNA to germline here; TCRdb lacks it. V was cut by 2 bases and J by 2 bases, with 12 bases left in between. The CDR3 contains 15 residues. Germline V gene lookup returns CDR1 TSWWSYY and CDR2 QGS. As DNA, the CDR3 is TGTGCTCTTGGGGAATCAGAGGGTAAGACCGATAAACTCATCTTT. It translates to CALGESEGKTDKLIF.

Concerning this clone itself: Since a far larger clone is one base different, this is likely a read error. Other DNA variants within this sample encode the same CDR3. The V gene reported is TRDV2; the J gene is uncalled; TRDD3, the D gene given by the table, was not confirmed from the DNA. CDR1 GEAIGNYY and CDR2 EKD come from the germline V gene. The CDR3 is made up of 14 amino acids. In nucleotides, the CDR3 is TGTGCCTGTGACGACTGGGGGTTGACAGCACAGCTCTTCTTT. Residues: CACDDWGLTAQLFF.

Ten or more counts support this clone. V gene TRDV1 combines with J gene TRDJ1; D possibly corresponds to TRDD2 (6 bases). Per the germline V gene, CDR1 is TSWWSYY and CDR2 is QGS. Trimming left V 1 base short and J 3 bases short, with 27 bases between. The CDR3 spans 20 residues. DNA for the CDR3: TGTGCTCTTGGGGAACGGTCTCCTACGCACCTCGATATAGGGGCCGATAAACTCATCTTT. Translation gives CALGERSPTHLDIGADKLIF.

This clone was seen only a few times. TCRdb's protein, taken from a much larger clone, differs from this DNA's translation at residue 12, likely owing to a read error; the protein displayed comes from the DNA. This chain connects TRDV2 to TRDJ1; TRDD3 aligns across 13 bases. The J gene was missing in TCRdb and was found by matching the end of the DNA to germline. The CDR3 is 19 amino acids. Germline CDR1 is GEAIGNYY and CDR2 is EKD. Trimming at V came to 3 bases and at J to 0 bases, leaving 12 bases not matched to a gene. Here the CDR3 reads CACDDLLGDTPTYTDKLIF. The CDR3 nucleotides are TGTGCCTGTGACGATTTACTGGGGGATACGCCCACGTACACCGATAAACTCATCTTT.

In its sample, this clone was seen a few times. The TCRdb protein comes from a much larger clone and disagrees with this DNA's translation at residue 14, likely due to a read error; the protein given here is derived from the DNA. This rearrangement joins TRDV1 to TRDJ1, with D possibly called TRDD2 or TRDD3 (6 bases each). This CDR3 region has 25 residues. Germline values: CDR1 TSWWSYY, CDR2 QGS. V was trimmed by 3 bases and J by 0 bases, leaving 41 bases between them. CDR3 sequence (DNA): TGTGCTCTTGGGGACCTACGGCCTTCCCGAACCTACTGGGTGTCTCCCCGCGTGAACACCGATAAACTCATCTTT. Protein sequence: CALGDLRPSRTYWVSPRVNTDKLIF.

This clone was observed a few times. Only one base separates this from a far larger clonotype, so it likely reflects a read error. Within the sample, other DNA sequences also encode this same CDR3. The J gene went uncalled, whereas the V gene is TRDV1; the DNA was not compared with TRDD3, the D call given in the table. CDR3 length: 19 amino acids. Germline loops: CDR1 TSWWSYY, CDR2 QGS. CDR3 in DNA: TGTGCTCTTGGGGAACCCCCCCTGCTGCGCGACAGATACACCGATAAACTCATCTTC. Residues: CALGEPPLLRDRYTDKLIF.